This T cell receptor beta chain was found in a study of blood T cells in healthy people across ages. Overall study findings and caveats: Whereas aged donors had fewer naive CD4+ cells, long-lived donors had more of them and higher diversity.

Through a sample-barcoded 5' primer and a J-beta primer mix, a second PCR was run for about 7 to 12 cycles. TCRdb re-called the 5' RACE reads through MiXCR, storing one row per CDR3 protein. The table records about 930,000 distinct CDR3 sequences, roughly 28% of them present only once. Healthy Caucasian individuals from Russia aged about 6 to 90 were enrolled as donors. Of note for this clonotype: Antigen unknown.

Trimming cost V 6 bases and J 9 bases, with 17 bases left between them. From germline, CDR1 is MNHEY and CDR2 SVGAGI. CDR3 length: 13 residues. These data were also filed under a second study, of T cells of mothers and their children. That publication notes: Healthy Caucasian mothers, a few in number, and their six children were the donors.

The TCR comes from a woman aged 40 to 50 in good health. The sequencing input was blood. The V and J genes are TRBV6-5 and TRBJ1-1; D is unresolved. The CDR3: CASRTLEPPKAFF. The CDR3 bases are TGTGCCAGCAGGACCCTCGAACCTCCGAAAGCTTTCTTT.